This note documents a single TCR beta chain sequence. No antigen is known for it. Only patients with spare fresh-frozen tumor and over two years of follow-up were included. The data originate from a study of glioma-infiltrating T cells after dendritic cell vaccination. Study details: Dendritic cell vaccine was injected intradermally three times, biweekly. The study's findings and limits: The cohort had few patients with full blood and tumor sets.

Sequenced by immunoSEQ multiplex PCR; TCRdb stores in-frame clones only, minus some. The sample has about 32,000 clones; over 90% are singletons. The material was blood, obtained before dendritic cell vaccination. The TCR was taken from a human donor with glioblastoma.

The CDR3 loop reads CASSLEQSTDTQYF. CDR3 bases: TGTGCCAGCAGCTTGGAACAGAGCACAGATACGCAGTATTTT. The chain uses TRBV5-5 and TRBJ2-3; D gene uncertain. Germline CDR1 SGHKS, CDR2 YYEKEE (reference sequence). The CDR3 sequence is 14 residues long. V dropped 0 bases and J dropped 0 bases, with 5 bases sitting between them.